These T cell receptor beta chains were read from a single sample in a study of blood T cell repertoires in COVID-19. Profiled with immunoSEQ multiplex PCR; TCRdb holds only in-frame clones, not every one. The data show approximately 190,000 clones, with 82% seen just once and around 7.8% held by the top ten. What was sequenced was peripheral blood. These receptors all stem from a woman aged 55-69 years with COVID-19, enrolled during active disease. Each CDR3 is given with its conserved first and last residue.

V gene,CDR3 protein
TRBV5-1,CASSLNVGNYGYTF
TRBV5-8,CASSWGLAGTRTSTDTQYF
TRBV4-1,CASSWDPGQGSYGYTF
TRBV5-1,CASSFWDSKSSYNSPLHF
TRBV28,CASSPREGTSYEQYF
TRBV6-5,CASSYSDRAYEQYF
TRBV11-2,CASSPETFRAFF
TRBV4-1,CASSLTDRGRPGTEAFF
TRBV27,CASRSDGRGESYEQYF
TRBV7-2,CASSPDRAGPGANVLTF
TRBV7-2,CASSSYGTSTDTQYF
TRBV7-3,CASSLVRGETQYF
TRBV7-2,CASSLVAGAGGNTIYF
TRBV3-1/TRBV3-2,CASGGMAKGNTIYF
TRBV7-2,CASSLRLAGTYEQYF
TRBV6-5,CASSYYGQDSGNTIYF
TRBV29-1,CSARVPGTDTQYF
TRBV28,CASTSGGNNQPQHF
TRBV27,CASSLSQRNRGVSEKLFF
TRBV9,CASSVVGRVDSGNTIYF